This entry features one TCR beta chain sequence. The antigen is not known. This CDR3 has 12 residues. V shed 1 base and J shed 8 bases, with 8 bases lying between them. Looked up from germline, CDR1 is SEHNR and CDR2 is FQNEAQ (reference sequence). Using immunoSEQ multiplex PCR, the repertoire was profiled, and TCRdb retains in-frame clones only, with some absent. The data hold approximately 70,000 clones, with less than 85% observed a single time. The source of the sample is a study of a mutant IDH1 vaccine in newly diagnosed glioma. Study summary: Patients arrived already treated with radiotherapy, temozolomide, or both, most having had both.

The time point: baseline, week 1 (first vaccination visit). As to treatment: pre-vaccination baseline after standard-of-care therapy. Overall study results and limits: Pseudoprogression appeared unlinked to shifts in leading peripheral T cell clonotypes.

The sequencing here drew on PBMCs, taken from a glioma patient treated with radiotherapy, temozolomide or both. The chain couples TRBV7-9 to TRBJ1-2; D remains ambiguous. The receptor was isolated from a man aged 50 to 59 with glioma. CDR3 nucleotides: TGTGCCAGCAGCTTAGACACGATGGGCTACACCTTC. Protein sequence: CASSLDTMGYTF.